The 7 T cell receptor beta chains presented below share a single source sample, sequenced in a study of shared clonotypes between healthy human individuals. The assay was immunoSEQ multiplex PCR, and TCRdb's table has in-frame clones only and misses some. The data contain about 1.1 million clones, roughly 80% of them seen just once; the ten biggest clones take up almost 0.9%. The sample consisted of memory CD4+ T cells from PBMCs. The sample's subset: CD45RA-negative fraction. The receptors originated from a man aged 18 to 29 in good health. Some clones in this sample may be carry-over from other donors' samples.

The chain is built from TRBV28 and TRBJ2-1; D gene uncertain. Trimming pared 7 bases from V and 5 bases from J, leaving 12 bases between. CDR1 and CDR2 (germline): MDHEN, SYDVKM. This CDR3 is built from 13 residues. Here the CDR3 reads CASISAVNNEQFF. The CDR3 nucleotides read TGTGCCAGCATTTCGGCGGTCAACAATGAGCAGTTCTTC.

This sequence joins TRBV28 and TRBJ1-1; possible D gene TRBD1, 6 bases. The germline V gene has CDR1 MDHEN and CDR2 SYDVKM. CDR3 length equals 13 residues. Trimming cost V 1 base and J 8 bases, with 11 bases left between them. CDR3 in amino acids: CASSLYMRGEAFF. CDR3 bases: TGTGCCAGCAGTTTATATATGAGGGGGGAAGCTTTCTTT.

This clone was observed once. The chain joins TRBV5-5 to TRBJ2-3; tentatively, D is TRBD1 or TRBD2 (5 bases each). In germline, CDR1 is SGHKS, CDR2 YYEKEE (reference sequence). This CDR3 contains 12 residues. V gave up 0 bases and J gave up 14 bases, with 13 bases separating them. CDR3 in amino acids: CASSLAGDHRYF. The CDR3 DNA is TGTGCCAGCAGCTTGGCCGGGGACCATCGGTATTTT.

The genes are TRBV13 and TRBJ1-2; tentatively, D is TRBD1 (5 bases). Germline CDR1 PRHDT, CDR2 FYEKMQ (reference sequence). This CDR3 region has 15 residues. The V and J ends lost 5 bases and 2 bases respectively, with 15 bases between them. The CDR3: CASSGRDRVNYGYTF. As DNA, the CDR3 is TGTGCCAGCAGCGGCCGGGACCGAGTAAACTATGGCTACACCTTC.

V gene TRBV11-2 combines with J gene TRBJ1-1; D is ambiguous. Trimming cost V 3 bases and J 5 bases, with 13 bases left between them. Germline CDR1 is SGHAT and CDR2 is FQNNGV. The CDR3 length is 14 residues. As DNA, the CDR3 is TGTGCCAGCAGCTTCTTATCGACGGGGACTGAAGCTTTCTTT. It encodes CASSFLSTGTEAFF. Using reference TRBV11-2 and TRBJ1-1 for the parts outside the CDR3, the full variable domain is EAGVAQSPRYKIIEKRQSVAFWCNPISGHATLYWYQQILGQGPKLLIQFQNNGVVDDSQLPKDRFSAERLKGVDSTLKIQPAKLEDSAVYLCASSFLSTGTEAFFGQGTRLTVV.

The CDR3 coding sequence is TGTGCCAGTAGCAAGAGCGGACAAGAGACCCAGTACTTC. Protein: CASSKSGQETQYF. The chain is built from TRBV19 and TRBJ2-5, with a weak D call TRBD2 (5 bases). Per germline, CDR1 LNHDA and CDR2 SQIVND (reference sequence). CDR3 size: 13 residues. V was shortened by 6 bases and J by 2 bases, with 10 bases between the two germline ends.

The chain has TRBV6-5 and TRBJ1-5, with 8 bases matching TRBD1. This CDR3 is built from 13 residues. The J segment lost 4 bases and the V segment lost 8 bases, leaving 4 bases of the junction unmatched. Germline assignment: CDR1 MNHEY and CDR2 SVGAGI. CDR3 DNA: TGTGCCAGCGTCGACAGGGGTAATCAGCCCCAGCATTTT. Translation gives CASVDRGNQPQHF.